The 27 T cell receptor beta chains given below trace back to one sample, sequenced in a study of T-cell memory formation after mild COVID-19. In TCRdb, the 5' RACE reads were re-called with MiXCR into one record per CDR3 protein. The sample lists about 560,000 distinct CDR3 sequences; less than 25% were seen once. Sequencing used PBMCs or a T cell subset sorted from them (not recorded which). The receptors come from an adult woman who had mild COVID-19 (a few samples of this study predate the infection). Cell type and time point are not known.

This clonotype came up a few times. DNA for the CDR3: TGTGCCACCACCCCCCGGGACCTAGCCAAAAACATTCAGTACTTC. This codes for CATTPRDLAKNIQYF. This chain links TRBV19 with TRBJ2-4; either TRBD1 or TRBD2 may fit D (5 bases each). CDR3 length: 15 amino acids. Germline assignment: CDR1 LNHDA and CDR2 SQIVND (reference sequence). The V gene lost 10 bases and the J gene lost 0 bases, with 16 bases spanning the gap.

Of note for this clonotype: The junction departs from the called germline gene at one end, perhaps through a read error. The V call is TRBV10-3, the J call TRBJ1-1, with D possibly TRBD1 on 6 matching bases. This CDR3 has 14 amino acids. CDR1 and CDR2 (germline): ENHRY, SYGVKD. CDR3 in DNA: TGTGCCGTCAGTCATCCCGGGACACCAGCTGAAGCTTTCTTT. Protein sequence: CAVSHPGTPAEAFF.

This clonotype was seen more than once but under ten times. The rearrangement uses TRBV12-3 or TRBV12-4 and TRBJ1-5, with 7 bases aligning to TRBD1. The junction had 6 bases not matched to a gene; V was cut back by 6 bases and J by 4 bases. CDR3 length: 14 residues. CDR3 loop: CASREGTANQPQHF. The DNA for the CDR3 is TGTGCCAGCAGGGAGGGGACAGCGAATCAGCCCCAGCATTTT.

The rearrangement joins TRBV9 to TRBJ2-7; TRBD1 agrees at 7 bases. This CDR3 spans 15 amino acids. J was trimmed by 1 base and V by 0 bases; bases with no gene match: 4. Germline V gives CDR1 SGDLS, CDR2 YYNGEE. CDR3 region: CASSVGNRGSYEQYF. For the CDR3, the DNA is TGTGCCAGCAGCGTAGGTAACAGGGGTTCCTACGAGCAGTACTTC. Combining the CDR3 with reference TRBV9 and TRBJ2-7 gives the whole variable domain DSGVTQTPKHLITATGQRVTLRCSPRSGDLSVYWYQQSLDQGLQFLIQYYNGEERAKGNILERFSAQQFPDLHSELNLSSLELGDSALYFCASSVGNRGSYEQYFGPGTRLTVT.

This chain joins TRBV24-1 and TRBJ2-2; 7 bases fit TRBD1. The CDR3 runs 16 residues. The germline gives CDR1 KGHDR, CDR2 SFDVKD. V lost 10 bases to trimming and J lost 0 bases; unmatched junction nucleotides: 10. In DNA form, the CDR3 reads TGTGCCACTAATGACAGGGACACTACGAACACCGGGGAGCTGTTTTTT. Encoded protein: CATNDRDTTNTGELFF.

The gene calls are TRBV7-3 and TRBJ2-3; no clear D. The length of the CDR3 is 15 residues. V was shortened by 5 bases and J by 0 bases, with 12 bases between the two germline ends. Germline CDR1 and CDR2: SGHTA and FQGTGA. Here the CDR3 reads CASSPRSSSTDTQYF. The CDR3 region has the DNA TGTGCCAGCAGCCCTAGGAGCTCTAGCACAGATACGCAGTATTTT.

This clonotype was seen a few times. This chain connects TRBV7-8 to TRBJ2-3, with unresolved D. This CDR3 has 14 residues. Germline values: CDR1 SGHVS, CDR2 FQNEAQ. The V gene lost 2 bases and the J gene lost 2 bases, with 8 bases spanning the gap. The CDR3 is CASSLSVPTDTQYF. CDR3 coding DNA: TGTGCCAGCAGCTTATCCGTACCCACAGATACGCAGTATTTT.

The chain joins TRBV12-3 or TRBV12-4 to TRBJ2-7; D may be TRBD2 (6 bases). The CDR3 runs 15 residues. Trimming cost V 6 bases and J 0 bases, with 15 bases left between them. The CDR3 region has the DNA TGTGCCAGCAGCCAAACCGGGACTTCCTCCTACGAGCAGTACTTC. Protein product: CASSQTGTSSYEQYF.

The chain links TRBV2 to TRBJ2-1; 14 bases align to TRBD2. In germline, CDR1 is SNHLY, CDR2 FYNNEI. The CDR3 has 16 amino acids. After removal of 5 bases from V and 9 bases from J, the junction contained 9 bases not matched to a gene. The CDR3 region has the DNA TGTGCCAGCAGTTTAACGGGACTAGCGGGGGAGGGTGAGCAGTTCTTC. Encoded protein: CASSLTGLAGEGEQFF.

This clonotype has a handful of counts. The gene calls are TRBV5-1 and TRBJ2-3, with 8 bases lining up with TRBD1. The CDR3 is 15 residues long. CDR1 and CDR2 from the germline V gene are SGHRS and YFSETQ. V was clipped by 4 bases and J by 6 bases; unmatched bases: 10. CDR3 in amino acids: CASSRTGTGSDTQYF. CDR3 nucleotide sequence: TGCGCCAGCAGCAGGACAGGGACTGGGTCGGATACGCAGTATTTT. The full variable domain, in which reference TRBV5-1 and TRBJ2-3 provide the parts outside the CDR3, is KAGVTQTPRYLIKTRGQQVTLSCSPISGHRSVSWYQQTPGQGLQFLFEYFSETQRNKGNFPGRFSGRQFSNSRSEMNVSTLELGDSALYLCASSRTGTGSDTQYFGPGTRLTVL.

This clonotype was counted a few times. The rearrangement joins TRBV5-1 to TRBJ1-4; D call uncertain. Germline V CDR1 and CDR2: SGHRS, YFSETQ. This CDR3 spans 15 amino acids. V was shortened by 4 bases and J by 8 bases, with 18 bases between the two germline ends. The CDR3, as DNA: TGCGCCAGCAGCCCGGACTCGCCATCTTCAGAAAAACTGTTTTTT. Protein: CASSPDSPSSEKLFF.

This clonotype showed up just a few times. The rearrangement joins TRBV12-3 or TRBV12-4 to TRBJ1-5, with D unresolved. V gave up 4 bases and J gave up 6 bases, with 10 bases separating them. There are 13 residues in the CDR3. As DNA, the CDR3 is TGTGCCAGCAGTTCCCTGTTGGGTCAGCCCCAGCATTTT. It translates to CASSSLLGQPQHF.

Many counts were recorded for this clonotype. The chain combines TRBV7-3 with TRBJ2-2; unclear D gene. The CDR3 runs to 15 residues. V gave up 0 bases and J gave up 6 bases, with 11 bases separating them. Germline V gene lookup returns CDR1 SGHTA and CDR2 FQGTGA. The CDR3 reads CASSLTLKGAGELFF. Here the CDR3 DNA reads TGTGCCAGCAGCTTAACTTTGAAGGGTGCCGGGGAGCTGTTTTTT.

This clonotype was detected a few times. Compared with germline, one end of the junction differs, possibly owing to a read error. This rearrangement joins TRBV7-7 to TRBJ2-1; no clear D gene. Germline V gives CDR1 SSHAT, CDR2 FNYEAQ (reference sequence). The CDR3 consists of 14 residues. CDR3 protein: CASSLEVTSNEQFF. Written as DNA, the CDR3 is TGTGCTAGCAGCTTAGAAGTCACCTCCAATGAGCAGTTCTTC.

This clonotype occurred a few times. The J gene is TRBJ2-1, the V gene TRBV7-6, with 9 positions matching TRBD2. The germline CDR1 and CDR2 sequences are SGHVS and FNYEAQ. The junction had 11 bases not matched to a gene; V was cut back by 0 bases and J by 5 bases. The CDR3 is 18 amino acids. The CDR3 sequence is CASSLAPGRGGPHNEQFF. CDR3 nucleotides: TGTGCCAGCAGCTTAGCGCCTGGGCGGGGGGGCCCCCACAATGAGCAGTTCTTC.

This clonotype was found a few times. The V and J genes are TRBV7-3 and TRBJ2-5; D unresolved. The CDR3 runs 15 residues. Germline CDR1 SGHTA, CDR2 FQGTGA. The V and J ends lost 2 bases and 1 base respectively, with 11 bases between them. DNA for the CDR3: TGTGCCAGCAGCTTACGAGGCAGCTCCCAAGAGACCCAGTACTTC. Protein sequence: CASSLRGSSQETQYF.

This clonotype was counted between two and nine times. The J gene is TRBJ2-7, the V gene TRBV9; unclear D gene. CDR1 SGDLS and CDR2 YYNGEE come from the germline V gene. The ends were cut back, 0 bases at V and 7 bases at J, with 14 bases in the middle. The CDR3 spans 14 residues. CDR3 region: CASSVDDAVGEQYF. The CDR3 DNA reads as TGTGCCAGCAGCGTAGACGACGCCGTGGGGGAGCAGTACTTC.

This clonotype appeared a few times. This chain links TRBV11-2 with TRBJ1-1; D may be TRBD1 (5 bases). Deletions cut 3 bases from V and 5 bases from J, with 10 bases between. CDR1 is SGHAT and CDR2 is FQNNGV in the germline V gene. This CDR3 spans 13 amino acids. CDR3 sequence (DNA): TGTGCCAGCAGCTTTATGGGGCGAACTGAAGCTTTCTTT. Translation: CASSFMGRTEAFF.

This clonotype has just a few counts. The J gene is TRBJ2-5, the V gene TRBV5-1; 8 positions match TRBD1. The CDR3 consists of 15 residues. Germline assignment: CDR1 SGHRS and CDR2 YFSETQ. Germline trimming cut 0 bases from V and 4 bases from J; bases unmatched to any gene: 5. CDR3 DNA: TGCGCCAGCAGCTTGGGGACAGGGCTAGTAGAGACCCAGTACTTC. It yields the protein CASSLGTGLVETQYF.

CDR3 nucleotides: TGTGCCAGCAGTTTGCTGAGTTCTAGCACAGATACGCAGTATTTT. It encodes CASSLLSSSTDTQYF. The V call is TRBV27, the J call TRBJ2-3; unclear D gene. V was shortened by 3 bases and J by 0 bases, with 10 bases between the two germline ends. The CDR3 has 15 amino acids. The germline gives CDR1 MNHEY, CDR2 SMNVEV (reference sequence).

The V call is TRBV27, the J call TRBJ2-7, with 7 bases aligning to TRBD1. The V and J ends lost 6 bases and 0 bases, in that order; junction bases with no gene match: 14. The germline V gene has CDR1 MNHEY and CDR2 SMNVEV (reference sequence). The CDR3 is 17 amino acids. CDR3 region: CASSPGTDVRSSYEQYF. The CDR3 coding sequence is TGTGCCAGCAGCCCCGGGACAGACGTTCGAAGCTCCTACGAGCAGTACTTC.

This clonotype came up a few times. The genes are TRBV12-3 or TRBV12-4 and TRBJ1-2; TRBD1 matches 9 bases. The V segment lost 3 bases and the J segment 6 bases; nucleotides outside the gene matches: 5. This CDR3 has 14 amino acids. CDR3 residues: CASSLDRGANGYTF. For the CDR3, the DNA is TGTGCCAGCAGTTTGGACAGGGGAGCGAATGGCTACACCTTC.

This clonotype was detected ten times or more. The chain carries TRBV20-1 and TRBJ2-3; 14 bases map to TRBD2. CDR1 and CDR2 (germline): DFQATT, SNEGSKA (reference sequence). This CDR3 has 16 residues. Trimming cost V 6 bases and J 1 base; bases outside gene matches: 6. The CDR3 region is CSALPGLAGGTDTQYF. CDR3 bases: TGCAGTGCGCTACCGGGACTAGCGGGAGGCACAGATACGCAGTATTTT.

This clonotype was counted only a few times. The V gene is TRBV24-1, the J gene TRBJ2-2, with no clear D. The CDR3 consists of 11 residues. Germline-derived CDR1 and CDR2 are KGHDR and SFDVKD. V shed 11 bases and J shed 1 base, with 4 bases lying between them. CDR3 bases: TGTGCCATAGAGAACACCGGGGAGCTGTTTTTT. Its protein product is CAIENTGELFF.

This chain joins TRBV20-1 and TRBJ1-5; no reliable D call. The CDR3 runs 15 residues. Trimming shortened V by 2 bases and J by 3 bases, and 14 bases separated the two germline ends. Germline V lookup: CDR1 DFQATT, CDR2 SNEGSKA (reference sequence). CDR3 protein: CSARPPGRYNQPQHF. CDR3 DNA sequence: TGCAGTGCTAGACCCCCCGGACGGTACAATCAGCCCCAGCATTTT.

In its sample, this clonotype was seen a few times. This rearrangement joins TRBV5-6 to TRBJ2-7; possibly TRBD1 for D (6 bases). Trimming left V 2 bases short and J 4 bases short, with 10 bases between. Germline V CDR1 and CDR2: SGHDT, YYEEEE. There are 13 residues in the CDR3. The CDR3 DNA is TGTGCCAGCAGCTTCCCAAGGGGGTACGAGCAGTACTTC. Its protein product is CASSFPRGYEQYF.

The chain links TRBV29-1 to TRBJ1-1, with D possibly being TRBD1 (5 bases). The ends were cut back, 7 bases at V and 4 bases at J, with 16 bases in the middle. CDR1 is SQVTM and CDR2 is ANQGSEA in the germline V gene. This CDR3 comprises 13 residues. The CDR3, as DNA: TGCAGCGCCAAGAGGGGTATAGGCACTGAAGCTTTCTTT. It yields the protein CSAKRGIGTEAFF.